The source of this TCR beta chain is a study of cytomegalovirus exposure and HLA in healthy donors. Study-wide context: Earlier, roughly 180 million T cells were analyzed, and about 100 million unique TCR beta sequences were found among them. The Caucasian-associated ancestry cluster held less than 85% of 300 to 500 genotyped donors. Regarding the study as a whole: Later, an analysis showed that TCR beta chains associated with HLA were more clonally expanded than others that were equally common. Earlier findings revealed that most TCR beta V segments proved productive either about 90% or about 30% of the time.

The ends were cut back, 7 bases at V and 2 bases at J, with 16 bases in the middle. Germline CDR1 and CDR2: SGHRS and YFSETQ. This CDR3 contains 15 residues. Turning to this clone: Its antigen is currently unknown.

Vbeta (60) and Jbeta (13) primers were used in the PCR. Measured with immunoSEQ multiplex PCR; TCRdb has only the in-frame clones, and not every one. The repertoire holds about 94,000 clones, with roughly 73% as singletons. This clonotype was obtained from a woman in her forties in good health and CMV-seronegative. The chain combines TRBV5-1 with TRBJ1-5, with D perhaps matching TRBD1 (5 bases). The specimen sequenced was PBMCs. The CDR3 sequence: CASRVGVSGNQPQHF. CDR3 coding DNA: TGCGCCAGCCGCGTAGGGGTTTCGGGCAATCAGCCCCAGCATTTT.